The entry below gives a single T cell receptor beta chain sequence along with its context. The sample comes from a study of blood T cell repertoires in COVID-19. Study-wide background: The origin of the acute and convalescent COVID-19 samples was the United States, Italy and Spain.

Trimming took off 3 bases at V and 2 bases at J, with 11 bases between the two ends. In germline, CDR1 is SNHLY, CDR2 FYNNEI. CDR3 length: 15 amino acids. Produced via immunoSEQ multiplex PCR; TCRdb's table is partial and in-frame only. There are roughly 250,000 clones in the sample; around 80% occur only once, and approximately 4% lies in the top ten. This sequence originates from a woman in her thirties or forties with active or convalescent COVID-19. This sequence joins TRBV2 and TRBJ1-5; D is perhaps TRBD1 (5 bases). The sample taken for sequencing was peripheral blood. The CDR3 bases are TGTGCCAGCAGTGATCGAGGGACTGGCAATCAGCCCCAGCATTTT. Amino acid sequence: CASSDRGTGNQPQHF.